The 11 T cell receptor beta chains given below trace back to one sample, sequenced in a study of shared clonotypes between healthy human individuals. This table comes from immunoSEQ multiplex PCR, and its TCRdb copy is limited to in-frame clones, with some not included. Of over 1.5 million clones in the sample, 98% were seen once. The sequenced sample was naive CD4+ T cells sorted from blood. Subset in this sample: CD45RA+ positively selected. The source is a young man in good health.

On this clone: Other DNA sequences within the sample encode an identical CDR3. The V call is TRBV28, the J call TRBJ2-7; perhaps TRBD1 as D (6 bases). Trimming took 6 bases from V and 1 from J, leaving 7 bases between them. Looked up from germline, CDR1 is MDHEN and CDR2 is SYDVKM. The CDR3 extends over 12 amino acids. CDR3 DNA: TGTGCCAGCAGGAGGGGGTCCTACGAGCAGTACTTC. It yields the protein CASRRGSYEQYF.

The V and J genes are TRBV5-4 and TRBJ2-3; D not resolved. The length of the CDR3 is 15 residues. Germline V gives CDR1 SGHNT, CDR2 YYREEE (reference sequence). Trimming removed 4 bases from V and 5 bases from J, with 17 bases in between. The CDR3: CASSPTQTARDTQYF. CDR3 in DNA: TGTGCCAGCAGCCCGACCCAGACGGCAAGAGATACGCAGTATTTT.

This chain joins TRBV29-1 and TRBJ2-5, with D possibly matching TRBD1 (6 bases). V gave up 6 bases and J gave up 1 base, with 12 bases separating them. There are 13 residues in the CDR3. Germline V gene data show CDR1 as SQVTM and CDR2 as ANQGSEA. CDR3 sequence (DNA): TGCAGCGTGGGGGCTCGGTTCCAAGAGACCCAGTACTTC. Its translation: CSVGARFQETQYF.

This chain uses TRBV28 with TRBJ1-5; 7 bases are shared with TRBD1. This CDR3 comprises 13 residues. CDR1 is MDHEN and CDR2 is SYDVKM in the germline V gene. The trim removed 5 bases at V and 7 bases at J, leaving 5 bases unmatched. CDR3 sequence (DNA): TGTGCCAGCAGTCCGACAGGGACGCAGCCCCAGCATTTT. It is translated as CASSPTGTQPQHF.

The V call is TRBV6-6, the J call TRBJ1-5; 8 bases match TRBD1. Trimming cost V 5 bases and J 6 bases; bases outside gene matches: 9. This CDR3 is 15 amino acids long. The germline V gene has CDR1 MNHNY and CDR2 SVGAGI (reference sequence). CDR3 DNA sequence: TGTGCCAGCAGTGTATGGACAGGGAGGAGTCAGCCCCAGCATTTT. Protein sequence: CASSVWTGRSQPQHF.

CDR3 bases: TGTGCCAGTAGACTGGACAGATCTTCTAACTATGGCTACACCTTC. This encodes CASRLDRSSNYGYTF. The rearrangement links TRBV19 to TRBJ1-2, with a tentative D call TRBD1 (6 bases). In germline, CDR1 is LNHDA, CDR2 SQIVND (reference sequence). V lost 6 bases to trimming and J lost 0 bases, with 14 bases between them. The CDR3 runs to 15 residues. Combining the CDR3 with reference TRBV19 and TRBJ1-2 gives the whole variable domain DGGITQSPKYLFRKEGQNVTLSCEQNLNHDAMYWYRQDPGQGLRLIYYSQIVNDFQKGDIAEGYSVSREKKESFPLTVTSAQKNPTAFYLCASRLDRSSNYGYTFGSGTRLTVV.

This clone was recorded only once. One end of the junction varies from germline; a read error may be responsible. The rearrangement joins TRBV5-1 to TRBJ1-1, with D hard to call. The germline gives CDR1 SGHRS, CDR2 YFSETQ. The CDR3 extends over 17 amino acids. The CDR3 DNA follows: TGCGCCAGCAGCTTGGCCGCGGCAACCCTTTTGAAGACTGAAGCTTTCTTT. This gives the protein CASSLAAATLLKTEAFF. The full variable domain, rest sourced from reference TRBV5-1 and TRBJ1-1, is KAGVTQTPRYLIKTRGQQVTLSCSPISGHRSVSWYQQTPGQGLQFLFEYFSETQRNKGNFPGRFSGRQFSNSRSEMNVSTLELGDSALYLCASSLAAATLLKTEAFFGQGTRLTVV.

The J gene is TRBJ2-2, the V gene TRBV7-9; no definite D call. V was cut by 5 bases and J by 8 bases, with 21 bases left in between. The CDR3 contains 16 residues. Germline lookup yields CDR1 SEHNR and CDR2 FQNEAQ (reference sequence). CDR3: CASSPRRGPTPGELFF. As DNA, the CDR3 is TGTGCCAGCAGCCCTCGGCGTGGGCCAACACCGGGGGAGCTGTTTTTT.

The chain employs TRBV11-2 and TRBJ1-4; no reliable D call. Trimming cost V 7 bases and J 3 bases, with 12 bases left between them. The CDR3 is made up of 14 amino acids. Germline V gene sequence: CDR1 SGHAT, CDR2 FQNNGV. The CDR3 DNA reads as TGTGCCAGCACCCCGGGGTGGGCTAATGAAAAACTGTTTTTT. This codes for CASTPGWANEKLFF. Full variable domain (outside the CDR3, taken from reference TRBV11-2 and TRBJ1-4): EAGVAQSPRYKIIEKRQSVAFWCNPISGHATLYWYQQILGQGPKLLIQFQNNGVVDDSQLPKDRFSAERLKGVDSTLKIQPAKLEDSAVYLCASTPGWANEKLFFGSGTQLSVL.

The V call is TRBV7-8, the J call TRBJ1-5; no clear D. Germline loops: CDR1 SGHVS, CDR2 FQNEAQ. The CDR3 runs to 15 residues. The V and J ends lost 2 bases and 3 bases respectively, with 11 bases between them. DNA of the CDR3: TGTGCCAGCAGCTTACTAGAACTCAACAATCAGCCCCAGCATTTT. Protein: CASSLLELNNQPQHF. Full variable domain (rest looked up from reference TRBV7-8 and TRBJ1-5): GAGVSQSPRYKVAKRGQDVALRCDPISGHVSLFWYQQALGQGPEFLTYFQNEAQLDKSGLPSDRFFAERPEGSVSTLKIQRTQQEDSAVYLCASSLLELNNQPQHFGDGTRLSIL.

The chain uses TRBV5-6 and TRBJ1-2, with 9 bases identical to TRBD1. The trim removed 2 bases at V and 2 bases at J, leaving 7 bases unmatched. Germline V gene sequence: CDR1 SGHDT, CDR2 YYEEEE. The CDR3 is made up of 16 amino acids. CDR3 protein: CASSFGADRGNYGYTF. CDR3 bases: TGTGCCAGCAGCTTCGGGGCGGACAGGGGAAACTATGGCTACACCTTC.